The 32 T cell receptor beta chains below come from one sample, sequenced in a study of T cells in localized non-small cell lung cancer. Only in-frame clones appear in the TCRdb table, and some are missing; sequencing was by immunoSEQ multiplex PCR. Of about 72,000 clones listed, about 83% are singletons. Specimen: peripheral blood, collected before any cancer treatment. These TCRs come from a female donor older than 55 with stage I lung adenocarcinoma.

The V and J genes are TRBV6-4 and TRBJ2-2; 8 bases match TRBD2. This CDR3 is 13 amino acids long. Germline CDR1 is MRHNA and CDR2 is SNTAGT. J lost 4 bases, V lost 10 bases, and 5 bases had no gene match. The CDR3 sequence is CANCGRSTGELFF. The CDR3 nucleotides read TGTGCCAACTGCGGGAGGTCCACCGGGGAGCTGTTTTTT.

The chain carries TRBV7-8 and TRBJ2-5; 8 bases are shared with TRBD2. J gave up 2 bases and V 5 bases, and 10 bases lay outside the gene matches. Germline-derived CDR1 and CDR2 are SGHVS and FQNEAQ. The CDR3 totals 16 residues. The CDR3 spells CASSQRERGIQETQYF. For the CDR3, the DNA is TGTGCCAGCAGCCAGAGGGAGCGGGGGATACAAGAGACCCAGTACTTC. The full variable domain, rest sourced from reference TRBV7-8 and TRBJ2-5, is GAGVSQSPRYKVAKRGQDVALRCDPISGHVSLFWYQQALGQGPEFLTYFQNEAQLDKSGLPSDRFFAERPEGSVSTLKIQRTQQEDSAVYLCASSQRERGIQETQYFGPGTRLLVL.

There are a few counts of this clone. CDR3 sequence (DNA): TGTGCCAGCAGCGGACAGTCGGGCACTGAAGCTTTCTTT. This translates into CASSGQSGTEAFF. The chain links TRBV7-9 to TRBJ1-1, with D maybe TRBD1 (6 bases). CDR3 length: 13 amino acids. Trimming cost V 5 bases and J 4 bases, with 11 bases left between them. Per germline, CDR1 SEHNR and CDR2 FQNEAQ (reference sequence).

This clone has more than one count but fewer than ten. The genes are TRBV20-1 and TRBJ1-1; D call uncertain. Per the germline V gene, CDR1 is DFQATT and CDR2 is SNEGSKA (reference sequence). This CDR3 has 10 amino acids. Deletions cut 6 bases from V and 8 bases from J, with 10 bases between. The chain's CDR3 is CSARSEEAFF. Written as DNA, the CDR3 is TGCAGTGCACGGAGCGAGGAAGCTTTCTTT.

The DNA of the CDR3 is TGTGCCAGCACGAGCTCTATGGTCGCCGCCCAGTACTTC. It specifies CASTSSMVAAQYF. V usage is TRBV2 and J usage is TRBJ2-5; no firm D call. Trimming pared 7 bases from V and 9 bases from J, leaving 18 bases between. The CDR3 is 13 amino acids. CDR1 and CDR2 (germline): SNHLY, FYNNEI.

This chain joins TRBV10-2 and TRBJ2-3; TRBD2 agrees at 8 bases. The CDR3 has 14 amino acids. Trimming took 9 bases from V and 2 from J; bases not matched to a gene: 7. Germline lookup yields CDR1 WSHSY and CDR2 SAAADI. The CDR3: CASRPSGFTDTQYF. In DNA, the CDR3 is TGCGCCAGTCGGCCTAGCGGGTTCACAGATACGCAGTATTTT.

The rearrangement joins TRBV5-8 to TRBJ2-3; 8 bases map to TRBD1. V shed 2 bases, J shed 3 bases, and the junction held 8 bases outside the gene matches. CDR1 is SGHTS and CDR2 is YDEGEE in the germline V gene. The CDR3 loop spans 16 amino acids. The CDR3 loop reads CASSLERQGWTDTQYF. The CDR3 DNA reads as TGTGCCAGCAGCTTAGAGAGACAGGGGTGGACAGATACGCAGTATTTT.

This clone was counted only a few times. This chain's CDR3 is CASSLEPGRTNEQFF. Here the CDR3 DNA reads TGCGCCAGCAGCTTGGAGCCTGGTCGGACCAATGAGCAGTTCTTC. The chain recombines TRBV5-1 with TRBJ2-1, with D hard to call. V was cut by 0 bases and J by 6 bases, with 13 bases left in between. Germline values: CDR1 SGHRS, CDR2 YFSETQ. The CDR3 sequence is 15 residues long.

CDR3 nucleotides: TGTGCCAGCAGCTCCGGGGCCACTCGGAGAGAGCAGTACTTC. This translates into CASSSGATRREQYF. This chain uses TRBV7-8 with TRBJ2-7; TRBD1 or TRBD2 may be the D gene (5 bases each). This CDR3 is 14 amino acids long. V was cut by 4 bases and J by 7 bases, with 17 bases left in between. Germline CDR1 is SGHVS and CDR2 is FQNEAQ.

The gene calls are TRBV7-9 and TRBJ1-2; no clear D. Germline V gene data show CDR1 as SEHNR and CDR2 as FQNEAQ (reference sequence). Trimming shortened V by 1 base and J by 2 bases, and 8 bases separated the two germline ends. The CDR3 runs to 14 residues. The CDR3 protein is CASSLDEGNYGYTF. The CDR3 DNA is TGTGCCAGCAGCTTAGACGAGGGAAACTATGGCTACACCTTC.

The chain combines TRBV30 with TRBJ2-4, with D possibly being TRBD2 (7 bases). This CDR3 is 15 amino acids long. Germline CDR1 reads GTSNPN; CDR2 reads SVGIG (reference sequence). Trimming took 0 bases from V and 9 from J, leaving 18 bases between them. The CDR3 is CAWSVLGGRQVIQYF. The DNA of the CDR3 is TGTGCCTGGAGTGTACTTGGCGGGAGACAGGTCATTCAGTACTTC.

The chain carries TRBV9 and TRBJ2-3; 7 bases agree with TRBD1. Germline lookup yields CDR1 SGDLS and CDR2 YYNGEE. Losses at the gene ends were 1 base for V and 6 bases for J; bases not matched to a gene: 2. This CDR3 comprises 13 residues. This chain's CDR3 is CASSVRGRDTQYF. Here the CDR3 DNA reads TGTGCCAGCAGCGTAAGGGGGCGCGATACGCAGTATTTT. The variable domain in full, completed from reference TRBV9 and TRBJ2-3, reads DSGVTQTPKHLITATGQRVTLRCSPRSGDLSVYWYQQSLDQGLQFLIQYYNGEERAKGNILERFSAQQFPDLHSELNLSSLELGDSALYFCASSVRGRDTQYFGPGTRLTVL.

V gene TRBV5-1 combines with J gene TRBJ2-7; D assignment may be TRBD1 or TRBD2 (9 bases each). CDR1 and CDR2 from the germline V gene are SGHRS and YFSETQ. V gave up 0 bases and J gave up 5 bases, with 21 bases separating them. The CDR3 totals 17 residues. CDR3 DNA: TGCGCCAGCAGCTTGGCCCTAGCGGGACAGGGTAACAACGAGCAGTACTTC. Translated, it gives CASSLALAGQGNNEQYF. The full variable domain, completed using reference TRBV5-1 and TRBJ2-7, is KAGVTQTPRYLIKTRGQQVTLSCSPISGHRSVSWYQQTPGQGLQFLFEYFSETQRNKGNFPGRFSGRQFSNSRSEMNVSTLELGDSALYLCASSLALAGQGNNEQYFGPGTRLTVT.

J is TRBJ1-2 and V is TRBV25-1; D ambiguous. CDR1 is MGHDK, CDR2 SYGVNS, per germline. The CDR3 runs to 14 residues. V shed 4 bases and J shed 7 bases, with 16 bases lying between them. In nucleotides, the CDR3 is TGTGCCAGCAGTGGTACAGTCCTGAGAGGTGGCTACACCTTC. Residues: CASSGTVLRGGYTF.

J is TRBJ2-7 and V is TRBV25-1, with D unclear. This CDR3 has 11 residues. V was shortened by 4 bases and J by 5 bases, with 6 bases between the two germline ends. Germline CDR1 is MGHDK and CDR2 is SYGVNS. The CDR3, as DNA: TGTGCCAGCAGTGTGGCTAACGAGCAGTACTTC. This encodes CASSVANEQYF.

The chain combines TRBV7-9 with TRBJ1-2; 10 bases align to TRBD1. Germline V gives CDR1 SEHNR, CDR2 FQNEAQ (reference sequence). The CDR3 sequence is 16 residues long. V lost 5 bases, J lost 8 bases, and 14 bases stayed unmatched. CDR3 DNA sequence: TGTGCCAGCAGCCCCAAACCGGGACAGGGGATTTGGGGCTACACCTTC. Encoded protein: CASSPKPGQGIWGYTF.

The CDR3, as DNA: TGTGCCAGTAGTATAGTAGGTCGAGGGGCGAATTCACCCCTCCACTTT. This gives the protein CASSIVGRGANSPLHF. This sequence joins TRBV19 and TRBJ1-6, with D maybe TRBD1 (5 bases). The V end was cut by 1 base, the J end by 7 bases, with 14 bases between. This CDR3 is 16 amino acids long. Germline-derived CDR1 and CDR2 are LNHDA and SQIVND (reference sequence).

The chain carries TRBV21-1 and TRBJ2-3; the table's D call of TRBD1 was not tested on the DNA. TRBV21-1 corresponds to a pseudogene. There are 17 residues in the CDR3. CDR3 protein: CASSKVETAGISDTQYF. For the CDR3, the DNA is TGTGCCAGCAGCAAAGTGGAGACGGCAGGGATTTCAGATACGCAGTATTTT.

A few counts support this clone. The chain couples TRBV12-5 to TRBJ1-5; 7 bases fit TRBD1. Looked up from germline, CDR1 is LGHNT and CDR2 is FRNRAP. This CDR3 region has 19 residues. V shed 0 bases, J shed 4 bases, and the junction held 15 bases outside the gene matches. The CDR3 coding sequence is TGTGCTAGTGGTTTGGTACTCGGGACAGTACCCGACAAGAATCAGCCCCAGCATTTT. This codes for CASGLVLGTVPDKNQPQHF. The whole variable domain, filled in from reference TRBV12-5 and TRBJ1-5, reads DARVTQTPRHKVTEMGQEVTMRCQPILGHNTVFWYRQTMMQGLELLAYFRNRAPLDDSGMPKDRFSAEMPDATLATLKIQPSEPRDSAVYFCASGLVLGTVPDKNQPQHFGDGTRLSIL.

The chain carries TRBV7-6 and TRBJ1-2; D is unresolved. CDR1 and CDR2 (germline): SGHVS, FNYEAQ. The CDR3 is 13 amino acids. V shed 3 bases and J shed 4 bases, with 9 bases lying between them. This CDR3 is CASSLGSSYGYTF. The CDR3 DNA reads TGTGCCAGCAGCTTGGGCAGTTCCTATGGCTACACCTTC.

The CDR3 sequence: CASSLSERRTEAFF. CDR3 nucleotide sequence: TGTGCCAGCAGCTTGTCGGAAAGACGCACTGAAGCTTTCTTT. V gene TRBV5-6 combines with J gene TRBJ1-1; D call uncertain. The V and J ends lost 1 base and 4 bases respectively, with 11 bases between them. CDR1 and CDR2 (germline): SGHDT, YYEEEE. The CDR3 is 14 residues long.

The chain uses TRBV19 and TRBJ2-7; tentatively, D is TRBD1 (5 bases). Per the germline V gene, CDR1 is LNHDA and CDR2 is SQIVND (reference sequence). The CDR3 runs to 14 residues. Trimming removed 3 bases from V and 3 bases from J, with 12 bases in between. The CDR3 is CASSIYAGNYEQYF. In nucleotides, the CDR3 is TGTGCCAGTAGTATTTACGCAGGGAACTACGAGCAGTACTTC.

This chain connects TRBV11-2 to TRBJ1-2; no definite D call. Germline V gene lookup returns CDR1 SGHAT and CDR2 FQNNGV. V was shortened by 1 base and J by 0 bases, with 9 bases between the two germline ends. The CDR3 spans 15 residues. The chain's CDR3 is CASSLGTKANYGYTF. CDR3 DNA sequence: TGTGCCAGCAGCTTAGGCACTAAGGCTAACTATGGCTACACCTTC.

The chain has TRBV6-6 and TRBJ2-7, with D perhaps TRBD1 (6 bases). The germline CDR1 and CDR2 sequences are MNHNY and SVGAGI (reference sequence). Deletions cut 5 bases from V and 3 bases from J, with 11 bases between. The length of the CDR3 is 13 residues. The CDR3 loop is CASSRQEGYEQYF. CDR3 bases: TGTGCCAGCAGTAGACAGGAAGGCTACGAGCAGTACTTC.

The V call is TRBV5-4, the J call TRBJ2-7; D tentatively reads TRBD1 or TRBD2 (5 bases each). The CDR3 is made up of 14 amino acids. Looked up from germline, CDR1 is SGHNT and CDR2 is YYREEE (reference sequence). V was trimmed by 5 bases and J by 1 base, leaving 13 bases between them. The CDR3 DNA follows: TGTGCCAGCAGTCGGGACGCCCTTTCCTACGAGCAGTACTTC. Protein sequence: CASSRDALSYEQYF.

In its sample, this clone was seen once. This sequence joins TRBV19 and TRBJ1-4; D call uncertain. Trimming took 6 bases from V and 0 from J, leaving 14 bases between them. Germline-derived CDR1 and CDR2 are LNHDA and SQIVND (reference sequence). The CDR3 extends over 16 amino acids. The chain's CDR3 is CASSIPYSATNEKLFF. The CDR3 nucleotides are TGTGCCAGTAGCATCCCCTACAGTGCAACTAATGAAAAACTGTTTTTT.

This rearrangement joins TRBV5-1 to TRBJ1-3; TRBD1 agrees at 7 bases. V gave up 5 bases and J gave up 0 bases; unmatched junction bases: 5. The CDR3 totals 15 residues. The germline V gene has CDR1 SGHRS and CDR2 YFSETQ. As DNA, the CDR3 is TGCGCCAGCAGGAGGGACAGTTCCTCTGGAAACACCATATATTTT. Its protein is CASRRDSSSGNTIYF.

The genes are TRBV4-1 and TRBJ1-5; D call uncertain. The CDR3 is made up of 15 amino acids. V lost 1 base and J lost 3, with 10 bases in between. The germline V gene encodes CDR1 MGHRA and CDR2 YSYEKL. The CDR3 reads CASSQVIRYNQPQHF. The CDR3 DNA reads TGCGCCAGCAGCCAAGTTATCAGGTACAATCAGCCCCAGCATTTT.

The rearrangement joins TRBV27 to TRBJ2-7; 7 bases are shared with TRBD2. There are 16 residues in the CDR3. Trimming took 4 bases from V and 6 from J; bases not matched to a gene: 15. CDR1 and CDR2 (germline): MNHEY, SMNVEV (reference sequence). CDR3 sequence reads: CASSSPQISGLSEQYF. CDR3 bases: TGTGCCAGCAGTTCCCCTCAGATTAGCGGGCTGAGCGAGCAGTACTTC.

The chain links TRBV2 to TRBJ2-3; D is ambiguous. Deletions cut 4 bases from V and 1 base from J, with 3 bases between. Germline assignment: CDR1 SNHLY and CDR2 FYNNEI. The CDR3 has 12 amino acids. CDR3 coding DNA: TGTGCCAGCAGTGCCGGCACAGATACGCAGTATTTT. It yields the protein CASSAGTDTQYF.

DNA of the CDR3: TGTGCCAGCAGCTTACAGGGAAGCGGGAGCACAGATACGCAGTATTTT. It is translated as CASSLQGSGSTDTQYF. The chain joins TRBV9 to TRBJ2-3, with D possibly called TRBD1 or TRBD2 (6 bases each). The CDR3 is made up of 16 amino acids. V dropped 4 bases and J dropped 0 bases, with 15 bases sitting between them. Germline V gene sequence: CDR1 SGDLS, CDR2 YYNGEE. Using reference TRBV9 and TRBJ2-3 for the parts outside the CDR3, the full variable domain is DSGVTQTPKHLITATGQRVTLRCSPRSGDLSVYWYQQSLDQGLQFLIQYYNGEERAKGNILERFSAQQFPDLHSELNLSSLELGDSALYFCASSLQGSGSTDTQYFGPGTRLTVL.

The CDR3 DNA reads TGTGCCAGTAGCCCCGAGGGGCCGCGTGGCTACACCTTC. Translated, it gives CASSPEGPRGYTF. The chain joins TRBV19 to TRBJ1-2; D is possibly TRBD1 (5 bases). The V and J ends lost 6 bases and 7 bases respectively, with 15 bases between them. This CDR3 is 13 amino acids long. Per germline, CDR1 LNHDA and CDR2 SQIVND (reference sequence).